These 13 T cell receptor beta chains were all obtained from the same sample, sequenced in a study of control samples from healthy donors and cancer patients. Only in-frame clones appear in the TCRdb table, and some are missing; sequencing was by immunoSEQ multiplex PCR. The table has approximately 170,000 clones, around nine tenths seen once. Sequencing used blood. These receptors were taken from a woman in her twenties or thirties in good health.

This chain links TRBV28 with TRBJ1-4, with D possibly TRBD1 on 5 matching bases. V lost 6 bases to trimming and J lost 3 bases, with 8 bases between them. The germline CDR1 and CDR2 sequences are MDHEN and SYDVKM. The CDR3 has 13 amino acids. Here the CDR3 reads CASRGPANEKLFF. The CDR3 bases are TGTGCCAGCAGGGGGCCGGCTAATGAAAAACTGTTTTTT.

The chain joins TRBV28 to TRBJ2-1; D is unresolved. V was cut by 6 bases and J by 4 bases, with 10 bases left in between. The CDR3 covers 13 residues. CDR1 MDHEN and CDR2 SYDVKM come from the germline V gene. The CDR3 loop is CASRPVNYNEQFF. The DNA of the CDR3 is TGTGCCAGCAGACCCGTCAATTACAATGAGCAGTTCTTC.

The gene calls are TRBV30 and TRBJ2-7, with a weak D call TRBD2 (5 bases). The V gene lost 0 bases and the J gene lost 0 bases, with 6 bases spanning the gap. CDR1 is GTSNPN, CDR2 SVGIG, per germline (reference sequence). The CDR3 spans 13 residues. The CDR3 nucleotides read TGTGCCTGGAGTGTGGGGAGCTCCTACGAGCAGTACTTC. Amino acids: CAWSVGSSYEQYF.

J is TRBJ2-1 and V is TRBV7-9; D not certain. The germline gives CDR1 SEHNR, CDR2 FQNEAQ (reference sequence). The CDR3 extends over 13 amino acids. V was shortened by 5 bases and J by 2 bases, with 7 bases between the two germline ends. The CDR3 region has the DNA TGTGCCAGCAGCCTTAGGACCTACAATGAGCAGTTCTTC. As protein: CASSLRTYNEQFF.

The V gene is TRBV7-9, the J gene TRBJ1-1, with D maybe TRBD1 (5 bases). Germline-derived CDR1 and CDR2 are SEHNR and FQNEAQ (reference sequence). The CDR3 is 15 amino acids. V was trimmed by 3 bases and J by 2 bases, leaving 13 bases between them. The CDR3 bases are TGTGCCAGCAGCTTTGCAGGGAGGGCAAACACTGAAGCTTTCTTT. This sequence encodes CASSFAGRANTEAFF.

The chain combines TRBV10-3 with TRBJ2-7; 7 nucleotides line up with TRBD2. The CDR3 has 14 residues. Germline CDR1 and CDR2: ENHRY and SYGVKD. Germline trimming cut 0 bases from V and 7 bases from J; bases unmatched to any gene: 6. In nucleotides, the CDR3 is TGTGCCATCAGTGAGTCGGGGGGAGGGCGTGAGCAGTACTTC. This translates into CAISESGGGREQYF.

The chain is built from TRBV30 and TRBJ2-2; D is uncertain. Germline assignment: CDR1 GTSNPN and CDR2 SVGIG (reference sequence). V was clipped by 4 bases and J by 4 bases, with 16 bases between them. The CDR3 has 15 amino acids. This chain's CDR3 is CAWTPSLISTGELFF. In nucleotides, the CDR3 is TGTGCCTGGACCCCGAGCCTTATCTCCACCGGGGAGCTGTTTTTT.

The chain uses TRBV6-5 and TRBJ1-3, with D possibly matching TRBD1 (6 bases). The CDR3 consists of 12 residues. Per germline, CDR1 MNHEY and CDR2 SVGAGI. Deletions cut 9 bases from V and 7 bases from J, with 13 bases between. The chain's CDR3 is CASSTGWNTIYF. The CDR3 DNA reads TGTGCCAGTTCGACAGGTTGGAACACCATATATTTT.

V gene TRBV28 combines with J gene TRBJ1-4, with TRBD1 matching over 9 bases. There are 15 residues in the CDR3. Germline CDR1 and CDR2: MDHEN and SYDVKM. Losses at the gene ends were 6 bases for V and 6 bases for J; bases not matched to a gene: 8. The CDR3 is CASRDPGQGHEKLFF. CDR3 nucleotides: TGTGCCAGCAGAGACCCGGGACAGGGACATGAAAAACTGTTTTTT.

This chain joins TRBV10-3 and TRBJ1-1; a possible D gene is TRBD1 (6 bases). CDR1 and CDR2 (germline): ENHRY, SYGVKD. V dropped 10 bases and J dropped 1 base, with 10 bases sitting between them. This CDR3 comprises 12 residues. The CDR3 coding sequence is TGTGCCACCAGGGGTTCGAACACTGAAGCTTTCTTT. Protein sequence: CATRGSNTEAFF.

The J gene is TRBJ1-6, the V gene TRBV3-1 (or the pseudogene TRBV3-2); 9 bases align to TRBD1. V trimming: 0 bases; J trimming: 6 bases; junction bases outside the gene matches: 12. Germline assignment: CDR1 LGHDT and CDR2 YNNKEL (reference sequence). This CDR3 is 19 amino acids long. The CDR3 DNA is TGTGCCAGCAGCCAAGAGACGCCGGGACAGGGTTTTTTTAATTCACCCCTCCACTTT. Amino acids: CASSQETPGQGFFNSPLHF.

The J gene is TRBJ1-1, the V gene TRBV6-5; 10 bases agree with TRBD1. Germline V gives CDR1 MNHEY, CDR2 SVGAGI. The CDR3 consists of 14 residues. Trimming cost V 9 bases and J 3 bases; bases outside gene matches: 7. The CDR3 DNA reads TGTGCCAGTTTGACAGGGGGCGCGGACACTGAAGCTTTCTTT. Protein product: CASLTGGADTEAFF.

The chain links TRBV4-2 to TRBJ2-2; a weak D match, TRBD2 (5 bases). The germline V and J ends were trimmed by 1 base and 3 bases, with 9 bases remaining between them. Germline CDR1 LGHNA, CDR2 YNFKEQ. This CDR3 contains 15 residues. This chain's CDR3 is CASSQGLGDTGELFF. The CDR3 DNA is TGTGCCAGCAGCCAAGGTCTCGGGGACACCGGGGAGCTGTTTTTT.